Described below is a single T cell receptor (beta chain) sequence and its context. Its specificity is not known. This CDR3 has 14 amino acids. Looked up from germline, CDR1 is LNHDA and CDR2 is SQIVND (reference sequence). Deletions cut 9 bases from V and 6 bases from J, with 18 bases between. Here immunoSEQ multiplex PCR was the method, and the copy in TCRdb shows in-frame clones only, minus some. The sample carries about 150,000 clones, approximately 81% recorded once. Every patient relapsed after autologous stem cell transplantation, and brentuximab vedotin exposure varied. Relapsed/refractory classical Hodgkin lymphoma patients had complete, partial or progressive responses. This sample is part of a study of PD-1 blockade in classical Hodgkin lymphoma. Study background: The nivolumab dose that patients received was 3 mg/kg, given intravenously every 2 weeks. Study conclusions and caveats: Patients with a complete response exhibited baseline diversity comparable to newly diagnosed patients. It was CD4+ TCR diversity, not CD8+, that rose significantly by C4D1.

The material was peripheral blood mononuclear cells (PBMCs), obtained before the second cycle of nivolumab. This receptor was identified in a human donor with classical Hodgkin lymphoma. The rearrangement links TRBV19 to TRBJ2-4; either TRBD1 or TRBD2 may supply D (5 bases each). The CDR3: CASQTGTAGNIQYF. The CDR3 DNA reads TGTGCCAGCCAGACCGGGACGGCGGGAAACATTCAGTACTTC.